This record concerns one T cell receptor beta chain sequence. Its target is unknown. The sample originates from a study of T cell responses to AZD1222 COVID-19 vaccine. The data were produced by immunoSEQ multiplex PCR, yet TCRdb's version contains in-frame clones alone and is incomplete. This sample has about 120,000 clones; just under 95% occur once, and the top ten carry approximately 3.1%. Study observations and caveats: A mostly white British donor set with more females was recruited, and clonal diversity was possibly underestimated.

The CDR3 contains 16 residues. The germline V gene has CDR1 MNHEY and CDR2 SMNVEV (reference sequence). The V and J ends lost 3 bases and 2 bases, in that order; junction bases with no gene match: 6. Sequencing used peripheral blood, obtained on day 0 of AZD1222 vaccination. The receptor's source is an adult in good health. The V call is TRBV27, the J call TRBJ1-1; 10 positions match TRBD1. CDR3 DNA: TGTGCCAGCAGTTTCGGGACAGGGGACGGTAACACTGAAGCTTTCTTT. Translating gives CASSFGTGDGNTEAFF.